The 11 T cell receptor beta chains presented below share a single source sample, sequenced in a study of cytomegalovirus exposure and HLA in healthy donors (TCRdb year 2017). Library method: the immunoSEQ multiplex PCR assay. The multiplex PCR relied on a mix of 60 forward primers for TCR Vbeta segments and 13 reverse primers for TCR Jbeta segments. The table was pulled from immuneACCESS by TCRdb, which kept in-frame rearrangements only. Such tables lose some clones; where checked, under half of the loss comes from unresolved V genes, and the rest has no known cause. Recorded for this sample are more than 110,000 clones; roughly 70% of them occurred a single time. Clones ranked in the top ten supply 2% to 2.5% of the sample. The source material was PBMCs. The origin of the receptors is a woman aged 55-70 years in good health and CMV-seropositive.

The chain couples TRBV7-6 to TRBJ2-7, with TRBD2 matching 14 bases. Losses at the gene ends were 5 bases for V and 0 bases for J; bases not matched to a gene: 9. The germline V gene encodes CDR1 SGHVS and CDR2 FNYEAQ. The CDR3 totals 18 residues. The CDR3 reads CASSPGTSGSWRSYEQYF. The CDR3 DNA is TGTGCCAGCAGCCCCGGGACTAGCGGGAGTTGGCGCTCCTACGAGCAGTACTTC.

This clone was detected only a few times. The V call is TRBV19, the J call TRBJ1-5; TRBD1 matches 7 bases. V trimming: 5 bases; J trimming: 5 bases; junction bases outside the gene matches: 6. The CDR3 is 14 amino acids. The germline gives CDR1 LNHDA, CDR2 SQIVND (reference sequence). The CDR3 sequence is CASSAGQAHQPQHF. Here the CDR3 DNA reads TGTGCCAGTAGTGCCGGACAGGCCCATCAGCCCCAGCATTTT.

The chain recombines TRBV2 with TRBJ1-2; D possibly corresponds to TRBD1 (6 bases). V was clipped by 6 bases and J by 3 bases, with 14 bases between them. The CDR3 sequence is 14 residues long. Germline V gene lookup returns CDR1 SNHLY and CDR2 FYNNEI. CDR3 loop: CASRDDRRDYGYTF. The CDR3 DNA is TGTGCCAGCAGGGATGACAGGCGGGACTATGGCTACACCTTC. Complete variable domain (other parts from reference TRBV2 and TRBJ1-2): EPEVTQTPSHQVTQMGQEVILRCVPISNHLYFYWYRQILGQKVEFLVSFYNNEISEKSEIFDDQFSVERPDGSNFTLKIRSTKLEDSAMYFCASRDDRRDYGYTFGSGTRLTVV.

In its sample, this clone was seen a few times. The chain is built from TRBV6-6 and TRBJ2-4; 7 bases agree with TRBD1. CDR1 is MNHNY and CDR2 is SVGAGI in the germline V gene (reference sequence). V gave up 6 bases and J gave up 0 bases; unmatched junction bases: 8. This CDR3 spans 16 amino acids. The CDR3 bases are TGTGCCAGCAGCTCCCGAGACAGGGAAGCCAAAAACATTCAGTACTTC. Translation: CASSSRDREAKNIQYF.

To note about this clone: One junction end does not reproduce the germline sequence, and a read error may be involved. The chain has TRBV2 and TRBJ2-2; 7 nucleotides agree with TRBD1. The CDR3 runs to 15 residues. From germline, CDR1 is SNHLY and CDR2 FYNNEI. CDR3 protein: CASREDRVRAGELFF. Here the CDR3 DNA reads TGTGCCAGCAGAGAAGACAGGGTTAGGGCCGGGGAGCTGTTTTTT.

This clone has a handful of counts. The rearrangement links TRBV7-9 to TRBJ2-7; 9 bases align to TRBD2. Per germline, CDR1 SEHNR and CDR2 FQNEAQ (reference sequence). Trimming removed 5 bases from V and 7 bases from J; junction bases left unmatched: 18. The CDR3 is 17 residues long. The CDR3 spells CASSKTRLAGMGLEQYF. As DNA, the CDR3 is TGTGCCAGCAGCAAAACTCGGCTAGCGGGGATGGGATTGGAGCAGTACTTC.

V is TRBV7-8 and J is TRBJ2-7; perhaps TRBD1 as D (5 bases). In germline, CDR1 is SGHVS, CDR2 FQNEAQ. The CDR3 is 13 amino acids. Trimming shortened V by 1 base and J by 3 bases, and 7 bases separated the two germline ends. CDR3 sequence: CASSLGQNYEQYF. Here the CDR3 DNA reads TGTGCCAGCAGCTTAGGACAGAACTACGAGCAGTACTTC. Looking up the rest from reference TRBV7-8 and TRBJ2-7 gives the full variable domain: GAGVSQSPRYKVAKRGQDVALRCDPISGHVSLFWYQQALGQGPEFLTYFQNEAQLDKSGLPSDRFFAERPEGSVSTLKIQRTQQEDSAVYLCASSLGQNYEQYFGPGTRLTVT.

V gene TRBV6-1 combines with J gene TRBJ1-5; no clear D. Germline-derived CDR1 and CDR2 are MNHNS and SASEGT. V was shortened by 6 bases and J by 6 bases, with 12 bases between the two germline ends. The CDR3 contains 13 residues. CDR3 residues: CASRESGPQPQHF. The DNA for the CDR3 is TGTGCCAGCAGGGAGAGCGGGCCTCAGCCCCAGCATTTT.

This chain links TRBV5-1 with TRBJ2-1; TRBD1 agrees at 9 bases. The CDR3 consists of 15 residues. Germline trimming cut 4 bases from V and 6 bases from J; bases unmatched to any gene: 8. Per germline, CDR1 SGHRS and CDR2 YFSETQ. In DNA form, the CDR3 reads TGCGCCAGCAGCGGCGGGACAGGGTCTCGCAATGAGCAGTTCTTC. Translation: CASSGGTGSRNEQFF.

CDR3 in DNA: TGTGCCAGCAGTTTACAGGGGGCGCGCGAGCAGTACTTC. This encodes CASSLQGAREQYF. The chain employs TRBV28 and TRBJ2-7, with 8 bases lining up with TRBD1. Germline V gene lookup returns CDR1 MDHEN and CDR2 SYDVKM. V lost 2 bases to trimming and J lost 6 bases; unmatched junction nucleotides: 3. This CDR3 region has 13 residues.

The V and J genes are TRBV5-1 and TRBJ2-1; 12 bases are a match to TRBD2. The germline V gene encodes CDR1 SGHRS and CDR2 YFSETQ. This CDR3 is built from 17 residues. V trimming: 3 bases; J trimming: 7 bases; junction bases outside the gene matches: 11. CDR3 protein: CASSSSYRTSGTNEQFF. CDR3 bases: TGCGCCAGCAGCTCCTCCTATAGGACTAGCGGGACGAATGAGCAGTTCTTC.